The rows below give T cell receptor beta chains drawn from one sample of a study of blood T cell repertoires in COVID-19. The method was immunoSEQ multiplex PCR; TCRdb's version includes in-frame clones alone and lacks a portion of them. Of under 300,000 clones in the sample, 89% were seen once. Sample: PBMCs or T cells enriched from blood (not recorded which). These receptors originate from a woman in her fifties or sixties who had recovered from COVID-19. CDR3s include the opening cysteine and the closing phenylalanine or tryptophan. The order of the fields is J gene, V gene, CDR3 protein.

>TRBJ1-2|TRBV11-2
CASSLGSTYGYTF
>TRBJ2-3|TRBV9
CASSVGSISMDTQYF
>TRBJ1-2|TRBV28
CASSLGQLYGYTF
>TRBJ1-5|TRBV30
CAWSGGHTSYQPQHF
>TRBJ2-3|TRBV5-4
CASSVPGGDWYTQYF
>TRBJ2-5|TRBV5-1
CASSHGQGTTYETQYF
>TRBJ1-2|TRBV7-9
CASSLGQAGYGYTF
>TRBJ1-6|TRBV30
CAWSPLGGPLHF
>TRBJ1-4|TRBV7-9
CASSPQLNADEKLFF
>TRBJ1-2|TRBV4-1
CASSHTGGSYGYTF
>TRBJ2-3|TRBV2
CASWGGAFGGGSDTQYF
>TRBJ1-2|TRBV28
CASSLPSGTGRYYTF
>TRBJ2-3|TRBV5-6
CASSTVSTDTQYF
>TRBJ2-7|TRBV28
CASRSGTGLSYEQYF
>TRBJ2-4|TRBV6-1
CASSEAAETVVLQYF
>TRBJ1-5|TRBV2
CASRGQSNQPQHF